What follows are 19 T cell receptor beta chains derived from one specimen sequenced in a study of T cells in Graves' hyperthyroidism and ophthalmopathy. It was RNA transcripts that yielded the amplified TCR beta CDR3 regions. When the TCR CDR3 underwent first-round RT-PCR, the HTBI primer set was used. A single record per CDR3 protein comes from TCRdb applying MiXCR to the multiplex PCR reads. Of approximately 640,000 distinct CDR3 sequences in the sample, roughly 17% were seen once. The sample taken for sequencing was blood. The receptors were sampled from a man over 45 with Graves' hyperthyroidism.

This chain joins TRBV6-5 and TRBJ2-7; a possible D gene is TRBD2 (6 bases). Trimming left V 0 bases short and J 3 bases short, with 9 bases between. This CDR3 is 14 amino acids long. CDR1 and CDR2 from the germline V gene are MNHEY and SVGAGI. The CDR3 here is CASSYSQGGYEQYF. The CDR3 coding sequence is TGTGCCAGCAGTTACTCGCAGGGAGGCTACGAGCAGTACTTC.

This clonotype was observed a few times. The gene calls are TRBV5-1 and TRBJ1-1, with TRBD1 as a possible D gene (6 bases). Per the germline V gene, CDR1 is SGHRS and CDR2 is YFSETQ. This CDR3 comprises 13 residues. V lost 3 bases, J lost 1 base, and 7 bases lay in between. CDR3 nucleotide sequence: TGCGCCAGCAGCTGGGGGGCGAACACTGAAGCTTTCTTT. As protein: CASSWGANTEAFF. The entire variable domain, with the rest obtained from reference TRBV5-1 and TRBJ1-1, is as follows: KAGVTQTPRYLIKTRGQQVTLSCSPISGHRSVSWYQQTPGQGLQFLFEYFSETQRNKGNFPGRFSGRQFSNSRSEMNVSTLELGDSALYLCASSWGANTEAFFGQGTRLTVV.

This clonotype turned up a few times. The chain is built from TRBV5-6 and TRBJ2-3, with 7 bases lining up with TRBD2. Germline V lookup: CDR1 SGHDT, CDR2 YYEEEE. The CDR3 sequence is 15 residues long. The junction had 6 bases not matched to a gene; V was cut back by 5 bases and J by 0 bases. The CDR3 DNA reads as TGTGCCAGCAGGGAGCGGGACTCAAGCACAGATACGCAGTATTTT. Its translation: CASRERDSSTDTQYF.

There are many counts of this clonotype. V and J are TRBV19 and TRBJ2-7; unclear D gene. CDR1 LNHDA and CDR2 SQIVND come from the germline V gene (reference sequence). V lost 6 bases and J 6 bases, leaving 12 bases between the germline ends. This CDR3 has 12 amino acids. CDR3 coding DNA: TGTGCCAGTAGCACCTGGCTCAGCGAGCAGTACTTC. This encodes CASSTWLSEQYF.

This clonotype has just a few counts. J is TRBJ1-5 and V is TRBV28, with 8 bases identical to TRBD1. This CDR3 spans 15 amino acids. Germline values: CDR1 MDHEN, CDR2 SYDVKM. V dropped 5 bases and J dropped 2; count of bases not matched to a gene: 5. The CDR3 DNA is TGTGCCAGCAGTCCAGGGGGCTGGGGCAATCAGCCCCAGCATTTT. This translates into CASSPGGWGNQPQHF.

V is TRBV7-9 and J is TRBJ1-5, with TRBD1 matching 8 bases. V was clipped by 2 bases and J by 3 bases; unmatched bases: 6. CDR3 length equals 16 residues. Germline lookup yields CDR1 SEHNR and CDR2 FQNEAQ (reference sequence). CDR3 DNA sequence: TGTGCCAGCAGCTTAACTTCAGGGGGCGTCAATCAGCCCCAGCATTTT. Its protein product is CASSLTSGGVNQPQHF.

The chain uses TRBV27 and TRBJ2-2, with D tentatively TRBD1 (6 bases). Germline values: CDR1 MNHEY, CDR2 SMNVEV (reference sequence). V lost 2 bases to trimming and J lost 4 bases, with 11 bases between them. The CDR3 sequence is 15 residues long. The CDR3, as DNA: TGTGCCAGCAGTTTAGCAGGGGTGCCCACCGGGGAGCTGTTTTTT. This sequence encodes CASSLAGVPTGELFF.

This clonotype was picked up a small number of times. CDR3 sequence reads: CASRRQGIYGYTF. The CDR3 nucleotides are TGTGCCAGCAGACGACAGGGAATCTATGGCTACACCTTC. This chain connects TRBV28 to TRBJ1-2, with 7 bases matching TRBD1. The CDR3 sequence is 13 residues long. CDR1 is MDHEN and CDR2 is SYDVKM in the germline V gene. J gave up 4 bases and V 6 bases, and 5 bases lay outside the gene matches.

This clonotype was counted ten times or more. This chain joins TRBV11-2 and TRBJ2-5, with 9 nucleotides matching TRBD1. The CDR3 sequence is 17 residues long. Germline V lookup: CDR1 SGHAT, CDR2 FQNNGV. V lost 5 bases and J lost 4; bases outside the gene matches: 14. CDR3 DNA sequence: TGTGCCAGCAGCCCTATCCGGGACAGGGTATCTGGAGAGACCCAGTACTTC. Its translation is CASSPIRDRVSGETQYF.

This clonotype has a count of ten or more. This chain joins TRBV7-2 and TRBJ2-5; tentatively, D is TRBD1 (5 bases). The germline V gene encodes CDR1 SGHTA and CDR2 FQGNSA. V lost 0 bases, J lost 5 bases, and 13 bases lay in between. This CDR3 spans 15 amino acids. This CDR3 reads CASSLAIGAGETQYF. The CDR3 bases are TGTGCCAGCAGCTTAGCGATAGGGGCTGGGGAGACCCAGTACTTC.

This clonotype appeared a few times. V and J are TRBV19 and TRBJ2-3; D unresolved. In germline, CDR1 is LNHDA, CDR2 SQIVND (reference sequence). Trimming shortened V by 7 bases and J by 2 bases, and 16 bases separated the two germline ends. This CDR3 is built from 15 residues. The chain's CDR3 is CASTTTGSNTDTQYF. As DNA, the CDR3 is TGTGCCAGTACCACTACCGGGTCTAACACAGATACGCAGTATTTT.

The chain employs TRBV19 and TRBJ2-1, with 9 bases matching TRBD2. The CDR3 is 14 residues long. Losses at the gene ends were 7 bases for V and 3 bases for J; bases not matched to a gene: 4. CDR1 and CDR2 from the germline V gene are LNHDA and SQIVND (reference sequence). This CDR3 reads CASTPAGGYNEQFF. For the CDR3, the DNA is TGTGCCAGTACTCCAGCGGGGGGCTACAATGAGCAGTTCTTC.

This clonotype appeared many times. The rearrangement uses TRBV2 and TRBJ2-3; tentative D call: TRBD2 (6 bases). The ends were cut back, 10 bases at V and 4 bases at J, with 12 bases in the middle. The CDR3 is made up of 12 amino acids. Germline CDR1 SNHLY, CDR2 FYNNEI. The CDR3 sequence is CATSWGADTQYF. The CDR3 DNA follows: TGTGCCACCTCGTGGGGGGCAGATACGCAGTATTTT. Full variable domain (outside the CDR3, taken from reference TRBV2 and TRBJ2-3): EPEVTQTPSHQVTQMGQEVILRCVPISNHLYFYWYRQILGQKVEFLVSFYNNEISEKSEIFDDQFSVERPDGSNFTLKIRSTKLEDSAMYFCATSWGADTQYFGPGTRLTVL.

In its sample, this clonotype was seen many times. The V gene is TRBV20-1, the J gene TRBJ2-5, with D uncertain. The CDR3 contains 10 residues. The germline V and J ends were trimmed by 3 bases and 5 bases, with 4 bases remaining between them. Per germline, CDR1 DFQATT and CDR2 SNEGSKA (reference sequence). The CDR3 coding sequence is TGCAGTGCTAGCTTGGAGACCCAGTACTTC. Amino acids: CSASLETQYF.

This clonotype was detected many times. The V gene is TRBV11-2, the J gene TRBJ1-2; 7 nucleotides align to TRBD1. CDR1 and CDR2 (germline): SGHAT, FQNNGV. This CDR3 is 15 amino acids long. V shed 4 bases and J 5 bases; nucleotides not matched to a gene: 10. This CDR3 reads CASSSTRTGHYGYTF. CDR3 in DNA: TGTGCCAGCAGCTCAACCCGGACAGGACATTATGGCTACACCTTC.

The rearrangement uses TRBV9 and TRBJ1-1; D unresolved. V lost 4 bases to trimming and J lost 0 bases, with 13 bases between them. The CDR3 loop spans 15 amino acids. Germline assignment: CDR1 SGDLS and CDR2 YYNGEE. CDR3: CASSTGLGMNTEAFF. CDR3 nucleotide sequence: TGTGCCAGCAGCACTGGACTGGGAATGAACACTGAAGCTTTCTTT.

This clonotype was counted ten times or more. The chain combines TRBV30 with TRBJ2-1, with 14 bases identical to TRBD2. With 5 bases clipped from V and 9 bases from J, the junction kept 12 bases outside the gene matches. The CDR3 is made up of 16 amino acids. Germline assignment: CDR1 GTSNPN and CDR2 SVGIG (reference sequence). The CDR3: CAWQGIRGLAGVEQFF. For the CDR3, the DNA is TGTGCCTGGCAGGGGATAAGGGGACTAGCGGGAGTTGAGCAGTTCTTC.

Notes on this clonotype: It may be a read error: a sequence one base away is much more abundant. The chain recombines TRBV11-2 with TRBJ2-3; D gene unclear. V lost 5 bases and J lost 11, with 20 bases in between. The CDR3 extends over 14 amino acids. Germline assignment: CDR1 SGHAT and CDR2 FQNNGV. For the CDR3, the DNA is TGTGCCAGCAGCATCAGACCTAATTTGAATAGGCAGTATTTT. Its protein is CASSIRPNLNRQYF.

This clonotype was observed many times. The V call is TRBV2, the J call TRBJ1-6; 8 bases match TRBD1. Germline V gene data show CDR1 as SNHLY and CDR2 as FYNNEI. V lost 6 bases and J lost 10; bases outside the gene matches: 2. The CDR3 is made up of 12 amino acids. This CDR3 reads CASRDRDSPLHF. In nucleotides, the CDR3 is TGTGCCAGCAGGGACAGGGACTCACCCCTCCACTTT.